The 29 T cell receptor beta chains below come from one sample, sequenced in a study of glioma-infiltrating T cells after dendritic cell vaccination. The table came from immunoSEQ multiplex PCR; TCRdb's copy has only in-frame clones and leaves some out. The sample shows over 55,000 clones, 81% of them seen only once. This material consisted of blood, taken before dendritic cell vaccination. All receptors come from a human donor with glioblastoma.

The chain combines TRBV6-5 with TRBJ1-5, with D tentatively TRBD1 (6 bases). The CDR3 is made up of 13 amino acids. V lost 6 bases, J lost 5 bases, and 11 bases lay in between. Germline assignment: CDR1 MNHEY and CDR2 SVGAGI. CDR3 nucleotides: TGTGCCAGCAGACAGGGTCGGGATCAGCCCCAGCATTTT. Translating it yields CASRQGRDQPQHF.

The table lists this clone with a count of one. As DNA, the CDR3 is TGTGCCAGCAGGCATAGGAACACCGGGGAGCTGTTTTTT. Its protein product is CASRHRNTGELFF. J is TRBJ2-2 and V is TRBV7-9; D is unresolved. Germline values: CDR1 SEHNR, CDR2 FQNEAQ (reference sequence). V was trimmed by 6 bases and J by 1 base, leaving 6 bases between them. The CDR3 is 13 residues long.

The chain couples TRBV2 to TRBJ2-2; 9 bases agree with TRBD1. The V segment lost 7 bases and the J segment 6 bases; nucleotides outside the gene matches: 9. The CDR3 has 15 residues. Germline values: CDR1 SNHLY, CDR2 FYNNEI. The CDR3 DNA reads TGTGCCAGCACCACCGGGACAGGGCGGGCCGGGGAGCTGTTTTTT. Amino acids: CASTTGTGRAGELFF.

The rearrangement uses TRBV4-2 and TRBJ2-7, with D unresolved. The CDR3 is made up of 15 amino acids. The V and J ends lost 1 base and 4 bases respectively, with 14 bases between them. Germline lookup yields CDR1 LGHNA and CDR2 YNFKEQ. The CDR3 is CASSQGAFSGYEQYF. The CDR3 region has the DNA TGTGCCAGCAGCCAAGGGGCATTTTCAGGTTACGAGCAGTACTTC.

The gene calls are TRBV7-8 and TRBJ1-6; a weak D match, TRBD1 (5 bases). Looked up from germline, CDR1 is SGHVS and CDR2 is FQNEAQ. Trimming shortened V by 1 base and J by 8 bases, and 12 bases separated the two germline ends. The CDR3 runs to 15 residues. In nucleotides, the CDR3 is TGTGCCAGCAGCTTAGAGGGGATCTCCCATTCACCCCTCCACTTT. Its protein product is CASSLEGISHSPLHF.

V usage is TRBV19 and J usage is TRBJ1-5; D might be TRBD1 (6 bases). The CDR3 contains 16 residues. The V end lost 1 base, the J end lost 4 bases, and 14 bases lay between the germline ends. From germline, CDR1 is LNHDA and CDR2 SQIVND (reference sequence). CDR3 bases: TGTGCCAGTAGTATAGGGGAGCCAGGGGCTAATCAGCCCCAGCATTTT. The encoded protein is CASSIGEPGANQPQHF.

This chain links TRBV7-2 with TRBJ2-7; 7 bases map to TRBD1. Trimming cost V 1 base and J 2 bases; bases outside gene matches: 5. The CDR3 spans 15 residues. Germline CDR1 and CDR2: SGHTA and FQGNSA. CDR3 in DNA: TGTGCCAGCAGCTTAGACCAGACAGGGCCCTACGAGCAGTACTTC. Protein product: CASSLDQTGPYEQYF.

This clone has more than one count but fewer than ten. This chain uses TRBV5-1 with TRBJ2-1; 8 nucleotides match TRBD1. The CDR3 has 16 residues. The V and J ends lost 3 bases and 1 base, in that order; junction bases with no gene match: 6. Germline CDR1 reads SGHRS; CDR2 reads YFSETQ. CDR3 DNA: TGCGCCAGCAGCTCTCAGGGGGCTGCGTCCTACAATGAGCAGTTCTTC. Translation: CASSSQGAASYNEQFF.

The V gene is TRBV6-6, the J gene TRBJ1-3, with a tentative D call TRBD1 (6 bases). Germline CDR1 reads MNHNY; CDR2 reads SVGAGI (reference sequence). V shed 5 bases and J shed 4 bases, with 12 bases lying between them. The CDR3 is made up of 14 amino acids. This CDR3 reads CASSLTGTGNTIYF. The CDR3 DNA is TGTGCCAGCAGTCTAACAGGGACCGGAAACACCATATATTTT.

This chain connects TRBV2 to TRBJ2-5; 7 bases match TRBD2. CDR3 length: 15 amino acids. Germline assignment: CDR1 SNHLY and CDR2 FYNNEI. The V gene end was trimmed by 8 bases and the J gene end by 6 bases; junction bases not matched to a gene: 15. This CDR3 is CASRSSGTNAQTQYF. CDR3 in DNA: TGTGCCAGCCGATCTTCCGGGACTAACGCCCAGACCCAGTACTTC.

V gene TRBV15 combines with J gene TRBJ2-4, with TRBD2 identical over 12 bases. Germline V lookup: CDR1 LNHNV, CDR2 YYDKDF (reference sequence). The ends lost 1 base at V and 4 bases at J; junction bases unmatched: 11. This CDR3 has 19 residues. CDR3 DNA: TGTGCCACCAGCAGAGGCCACCCTACTAGCGGGGGGCCGAAAAACATTCAGTACTTC. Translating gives CATSRGHPTSGGPKNIQYF.

The CDR3 DNA sequence: TGCGCCAGCAGCCAAGGACGGCAGGGGACCGGGGAGCTGTTTTTT. Translation gives CASSQGRQGTGELFF. The chain is built from TRBV4-3 and TRBJ2-2, with TRBD1 as a possible D gene (6 bases). V was shortened by 1 base and J by 5 bases, with 11 bases between the two germline ends. The CDR3 consists of 15 residues. Germline CDR1 reads LGHNA; CDR2 reads YSLEER.

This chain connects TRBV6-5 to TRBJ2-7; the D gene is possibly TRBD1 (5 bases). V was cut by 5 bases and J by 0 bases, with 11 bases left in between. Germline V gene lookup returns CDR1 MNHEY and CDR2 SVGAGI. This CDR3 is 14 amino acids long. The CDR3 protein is CASSDSSGSYEQYF. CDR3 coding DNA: TGTGCCAGCAGTGACAGCTCAGGCTCCTACGAGCAGTACTTC.

The chain's CDR3 is CASSLETGETQYF. The DNA for the CDR3 is TGCGCCAGCAGCTTGGAGACGGGAGAGACCCAGTACTTC. The genes are TRBV5-1 and TRBJ2-5; no clear D gene. CDR1 SGHRS and CDR2 YFSETQ come from the germline V gene. Trimming took off 0 bases at V and 4 bases at J, with 7 bases between the two ends. This CDR3 has 13 residues.

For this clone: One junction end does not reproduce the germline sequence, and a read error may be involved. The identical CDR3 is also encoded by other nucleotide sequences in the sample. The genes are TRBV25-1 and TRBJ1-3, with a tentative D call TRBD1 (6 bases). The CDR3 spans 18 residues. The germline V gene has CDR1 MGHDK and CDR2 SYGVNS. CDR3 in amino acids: CASSEDPREGETGNTIYF. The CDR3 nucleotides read TGTGCCAGCAGTGAGGATCCCAGAGAGGGGGAAACTGGGAACACCATATATTTT.

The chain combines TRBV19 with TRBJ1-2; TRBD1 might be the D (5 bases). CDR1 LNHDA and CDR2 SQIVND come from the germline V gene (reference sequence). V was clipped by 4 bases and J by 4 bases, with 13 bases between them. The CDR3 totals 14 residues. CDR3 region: CASSTPGLTYGYTF. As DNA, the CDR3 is TGTGCCAGTAGTACCCCGGGACTGACCTATGGCTACACCTTC.

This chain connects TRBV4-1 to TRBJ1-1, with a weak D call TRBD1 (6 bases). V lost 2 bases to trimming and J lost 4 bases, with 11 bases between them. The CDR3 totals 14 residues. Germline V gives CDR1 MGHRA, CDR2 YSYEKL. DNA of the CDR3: TGCGCCAGCAGCCAATCCACAGGGAGCACTGAAGCTTTCTTT. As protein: CASSQSTGSTEAFF.

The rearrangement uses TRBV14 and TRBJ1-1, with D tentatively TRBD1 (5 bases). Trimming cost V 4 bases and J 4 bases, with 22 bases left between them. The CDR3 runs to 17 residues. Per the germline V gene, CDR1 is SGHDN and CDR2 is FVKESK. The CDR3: CASSPALSQGMGTEAFF. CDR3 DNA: TGTGCCAGCAGCCCCGCCCTATCTCAGGGTATGGGCACTGAAGCTTTCTTT.

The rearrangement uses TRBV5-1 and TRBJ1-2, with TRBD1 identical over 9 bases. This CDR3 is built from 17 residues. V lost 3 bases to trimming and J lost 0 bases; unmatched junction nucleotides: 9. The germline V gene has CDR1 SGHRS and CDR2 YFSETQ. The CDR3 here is CASSSGTGPSANYGYTF. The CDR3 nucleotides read TGCGCCAGCAGCTCCGGGACAGGGCCTTCTGCTAACTATGGCTACACCTTC.

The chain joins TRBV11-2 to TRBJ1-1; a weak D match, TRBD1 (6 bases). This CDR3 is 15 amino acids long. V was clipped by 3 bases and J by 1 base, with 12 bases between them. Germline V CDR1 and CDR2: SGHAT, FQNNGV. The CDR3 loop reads CASSLLDSRNTEAFF. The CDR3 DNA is TGTGCCAGCAGCTTGCTGGACAGTCGGAACACTGAAGCTTTCTTT.

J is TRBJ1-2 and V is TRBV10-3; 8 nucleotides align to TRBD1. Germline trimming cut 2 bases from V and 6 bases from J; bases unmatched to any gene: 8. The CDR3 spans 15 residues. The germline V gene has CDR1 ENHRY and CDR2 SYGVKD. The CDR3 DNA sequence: TGTGCCATCAGTGAGGCCGACAGGGGTACGAATGGCTACACCTTC. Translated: CAISEADRGTNGYTF.

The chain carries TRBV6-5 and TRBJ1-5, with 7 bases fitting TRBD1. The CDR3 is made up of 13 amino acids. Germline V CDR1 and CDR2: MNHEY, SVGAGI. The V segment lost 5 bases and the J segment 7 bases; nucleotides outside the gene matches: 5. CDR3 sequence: CASSLDRAQPQHF. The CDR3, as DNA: TGTGCCAGCAGTCTAGACAGGGCCCAGCCCCAGCATTTT.

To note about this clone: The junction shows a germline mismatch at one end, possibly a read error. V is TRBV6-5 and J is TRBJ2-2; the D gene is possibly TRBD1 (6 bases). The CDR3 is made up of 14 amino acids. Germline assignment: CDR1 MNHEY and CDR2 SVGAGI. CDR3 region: CASSWTENTGELFF. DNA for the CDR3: TGTGCCAGCAGTTGGACAGAGAACACGGGGGAGCTGTTTTTT.

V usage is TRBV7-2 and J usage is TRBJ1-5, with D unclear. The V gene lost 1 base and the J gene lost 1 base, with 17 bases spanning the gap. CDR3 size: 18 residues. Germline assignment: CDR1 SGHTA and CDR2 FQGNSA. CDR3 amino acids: CASSLGLRDNLSNQPQHF. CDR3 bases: TGTGCCAGCAGCTTAGGTCTTCGAGACAACCTCAGCAATCAGCCCCAGCATTTT.

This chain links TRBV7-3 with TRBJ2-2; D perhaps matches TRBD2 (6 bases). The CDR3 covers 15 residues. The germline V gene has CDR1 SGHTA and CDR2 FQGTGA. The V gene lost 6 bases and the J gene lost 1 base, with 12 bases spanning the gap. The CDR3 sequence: CASRAGTLNTGELFF. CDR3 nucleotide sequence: TGTGCCAGCAGGGCCGGGACTTTGAACACCGGGGAGCTGTTTTTT.

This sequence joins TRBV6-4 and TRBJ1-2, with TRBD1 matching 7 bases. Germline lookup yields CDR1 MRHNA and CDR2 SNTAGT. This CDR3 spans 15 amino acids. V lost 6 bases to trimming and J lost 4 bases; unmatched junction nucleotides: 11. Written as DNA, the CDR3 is TGTGCCAGCAGGGAAGACGAGGGGGCGGCCTATGGCTACACCTTC. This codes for CASREDEGAAYGYTF.

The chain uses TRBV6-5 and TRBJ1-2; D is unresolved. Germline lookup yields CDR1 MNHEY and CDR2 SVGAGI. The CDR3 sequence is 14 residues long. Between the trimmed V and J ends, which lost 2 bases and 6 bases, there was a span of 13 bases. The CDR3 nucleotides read TGTGCCAGCAGTTACGGGGAGATCCCTGATGGCTACACCTTC. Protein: CASSYGEIPDGYTF.

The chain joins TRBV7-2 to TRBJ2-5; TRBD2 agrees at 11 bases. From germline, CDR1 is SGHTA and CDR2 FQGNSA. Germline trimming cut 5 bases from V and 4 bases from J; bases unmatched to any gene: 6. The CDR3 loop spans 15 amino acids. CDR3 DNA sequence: TGTGCCAGCAGCGGTAGCGGGGGGGCTCCAGAGACCCAGTACTTC. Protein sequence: CASSGSGGAPETQYF.

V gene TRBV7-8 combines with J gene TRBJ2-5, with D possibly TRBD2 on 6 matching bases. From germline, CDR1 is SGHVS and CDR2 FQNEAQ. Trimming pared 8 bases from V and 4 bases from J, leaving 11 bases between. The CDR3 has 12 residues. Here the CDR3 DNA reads TGTGCCAGCGTTTACGGGAGAGAGACCCAGTACTTC. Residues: CASVYGRETQYF.